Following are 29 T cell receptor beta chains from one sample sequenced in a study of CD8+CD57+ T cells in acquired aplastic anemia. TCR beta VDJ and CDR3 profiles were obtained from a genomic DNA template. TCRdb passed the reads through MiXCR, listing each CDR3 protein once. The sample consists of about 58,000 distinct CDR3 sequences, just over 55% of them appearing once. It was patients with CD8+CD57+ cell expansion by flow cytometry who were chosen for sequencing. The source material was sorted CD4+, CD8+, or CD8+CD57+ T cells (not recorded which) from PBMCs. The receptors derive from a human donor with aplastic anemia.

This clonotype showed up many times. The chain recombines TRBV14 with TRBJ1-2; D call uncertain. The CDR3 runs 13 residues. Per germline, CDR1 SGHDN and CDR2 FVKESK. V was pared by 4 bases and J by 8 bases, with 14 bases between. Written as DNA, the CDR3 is TGTGCCAGCAGCCCCAACTTGCCGGTCGGCTACACCTTC. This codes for CASSPNLPVGYTF.

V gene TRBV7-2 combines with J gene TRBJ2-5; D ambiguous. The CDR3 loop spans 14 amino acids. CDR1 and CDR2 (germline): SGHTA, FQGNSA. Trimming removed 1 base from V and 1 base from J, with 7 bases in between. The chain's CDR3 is CASSLDLFQETQYF. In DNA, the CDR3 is TGTGCCAGCAGCTTAGATCTGTTCCAAGAGACCCAGTACTTC. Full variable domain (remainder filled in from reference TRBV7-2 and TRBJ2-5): GAGVSQSPSNKVTEKGKDVELRCDPISGHTALYWYRQSLGQGLEFLIYFQGNSAPDKSGLPSDRFSAERTGGSVSTLTIQRTQQEDSAVYLCASSLDLFQETQYFGPGTRLLVL.

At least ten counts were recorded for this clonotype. The CDR3 DNA reads as TGTGCCAGCAGTTATAGAAAAGGGCAGCCTGAAGCTTTCTTT. This sequence encodes CASSYRKGQPEAFF. This chain connects TRBV6-6 to TRBJ1-1; D gene ambiguous. Trimming cost V 3 bases and J 6 bases, with 14 bases left between them. The CDR3 length is 14 residues. Germline loops: CDR1 MNHNY, CDR2 SVGAGI (reference sequence).

CDR3 bases: TGTGCCAGTAGTAGGGCCATTCGGAGAAACACCATATATTTT. Amino acid sequence: CASSRAIRRNTIYF. The rearrangement links TRBV19 to TRBJ1-3; D is uncertain. Trimming shortened V by 4 bases and J by 5 bases, and 12 bases separated the two germline ends. This CDR3 has 14 amino acids. Germline CDR1 is LNHDA and CDR2 is SQIVND (reference sequence).

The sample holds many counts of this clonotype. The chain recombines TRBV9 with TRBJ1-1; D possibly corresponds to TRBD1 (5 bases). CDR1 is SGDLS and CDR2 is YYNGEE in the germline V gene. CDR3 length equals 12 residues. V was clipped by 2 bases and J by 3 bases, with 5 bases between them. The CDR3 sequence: CASSVGDTEAFF. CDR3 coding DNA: TGTGCCAGCAGCGTGGGGGACACTGAAGCTTTCTTT. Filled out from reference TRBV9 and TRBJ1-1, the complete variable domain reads DSGVTQTPKHLITATGQRVTLRCSPRSGDLSVYWYQQSLDQGLQFLIQYYNGEERAKGNILERFSAQQFPDLHSELNLSSLELGDSALYFCASSVGDTEAFFGQGTRLTVV.

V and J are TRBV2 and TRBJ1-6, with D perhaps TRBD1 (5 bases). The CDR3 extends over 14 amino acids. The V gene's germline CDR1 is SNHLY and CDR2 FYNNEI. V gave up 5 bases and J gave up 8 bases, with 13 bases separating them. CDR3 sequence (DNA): TGTGCCAGCAGTCCACAGGATGCTCATTCACCCCTCCACTTT. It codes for CASSPQDAHSPLHF.

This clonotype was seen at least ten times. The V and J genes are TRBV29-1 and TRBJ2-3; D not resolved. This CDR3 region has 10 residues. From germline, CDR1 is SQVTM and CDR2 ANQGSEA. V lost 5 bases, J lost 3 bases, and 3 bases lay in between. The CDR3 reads CSVLTDTQYF. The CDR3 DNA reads TGCAGCGTTTTAACAGATACGCAGTATTTT.

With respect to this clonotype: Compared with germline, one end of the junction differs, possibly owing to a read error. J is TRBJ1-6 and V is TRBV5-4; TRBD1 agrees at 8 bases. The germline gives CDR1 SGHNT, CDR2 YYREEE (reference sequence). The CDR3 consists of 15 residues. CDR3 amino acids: CASSQDRDRDSPLQF. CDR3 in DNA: TGTGCCAGCAGCCAGGACAGGGATAGGGATTCACCCCTCCAGTTT. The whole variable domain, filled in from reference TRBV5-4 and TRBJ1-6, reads ETGVTQSPTHLIKTRGQQVTLRCSSQSGHNTVSWYQQALGQGPQFIFQYYREEENGRGNFPPRFSGLQFPNYSSELNVNALELDDSALYLCASSQDRDRDSPLQFGNGTRLTVT.

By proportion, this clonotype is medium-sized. The CDR3 is CASSYGTGYEQYF. In DNA form, the CDR3 reads TGTGCCAGCAGCTATGGGACAGGGTACGAGCAGTACTTC. The chain has TRBV7-9 and TRBJ2-7; 9 nucleotides align to TRBD1. In germline, CDR1 is SEHNR, CDR2 FQNEAQ (reference sequence). CDR3 length equals 13 residues. Germline trimming cut 4 bases from V and 4 bases from J; bases unmatched to any gene: 2.

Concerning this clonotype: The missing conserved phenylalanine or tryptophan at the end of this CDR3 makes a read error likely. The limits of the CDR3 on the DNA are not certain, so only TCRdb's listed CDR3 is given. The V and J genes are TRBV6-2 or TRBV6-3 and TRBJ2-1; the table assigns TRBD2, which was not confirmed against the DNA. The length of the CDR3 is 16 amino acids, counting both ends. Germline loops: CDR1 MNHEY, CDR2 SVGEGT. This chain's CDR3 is CASSYLGTSGLNEQFL.

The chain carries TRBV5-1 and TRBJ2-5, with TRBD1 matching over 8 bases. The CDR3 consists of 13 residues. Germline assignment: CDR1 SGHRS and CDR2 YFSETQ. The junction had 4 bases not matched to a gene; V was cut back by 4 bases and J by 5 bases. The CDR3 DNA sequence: TGCGCCAGCAGCGGACAGGGCCCCGAGACCCAGTACTTC. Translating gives CASSGQGPETQYF.

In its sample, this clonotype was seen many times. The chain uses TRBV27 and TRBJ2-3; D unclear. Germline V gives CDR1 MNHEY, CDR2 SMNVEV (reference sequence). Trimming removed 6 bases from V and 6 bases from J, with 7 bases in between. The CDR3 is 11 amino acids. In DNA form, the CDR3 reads TGTGCCAGCAGCCGTCTGGATACGCAGTATTTT. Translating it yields CASSRLDTQYF.

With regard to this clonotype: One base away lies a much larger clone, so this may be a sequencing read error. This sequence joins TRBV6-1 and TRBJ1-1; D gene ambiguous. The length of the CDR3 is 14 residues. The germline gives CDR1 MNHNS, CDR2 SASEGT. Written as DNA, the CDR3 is TGTGCCAGCAGTCCCCGTAACATGAACACTGAAGTTTTCTTT. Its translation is CASSPRNMNTEVFF.

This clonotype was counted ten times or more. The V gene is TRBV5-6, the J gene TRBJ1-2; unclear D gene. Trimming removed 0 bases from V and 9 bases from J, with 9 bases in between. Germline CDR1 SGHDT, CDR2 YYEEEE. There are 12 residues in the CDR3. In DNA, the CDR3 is TGTGCCAGCAGCTTGGGGGCAGGTCGCTACACCTTC. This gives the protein CASSLGAGRYTF.

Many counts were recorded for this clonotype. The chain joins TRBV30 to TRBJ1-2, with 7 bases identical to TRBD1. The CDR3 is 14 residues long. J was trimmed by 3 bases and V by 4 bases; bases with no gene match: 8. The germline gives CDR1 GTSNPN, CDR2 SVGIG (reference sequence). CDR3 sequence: CAWTSTGSDYGYTF. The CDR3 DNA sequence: TGTGCCTGGACCTCGACAGGGTCAGACTATGGCTACACCTTC.

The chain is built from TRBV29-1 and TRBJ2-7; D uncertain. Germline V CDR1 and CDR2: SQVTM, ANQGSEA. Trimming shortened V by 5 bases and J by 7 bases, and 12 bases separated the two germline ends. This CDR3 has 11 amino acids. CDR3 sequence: CSVFAAREQYF. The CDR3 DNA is TGCAGCGTTTTCGCAGCGAGGGAGCAGTACTTC.

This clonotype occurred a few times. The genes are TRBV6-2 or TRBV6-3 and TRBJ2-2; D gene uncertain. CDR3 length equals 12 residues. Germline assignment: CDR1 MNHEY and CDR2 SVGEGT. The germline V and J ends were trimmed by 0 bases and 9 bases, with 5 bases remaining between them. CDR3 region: CASSYSRWELFF. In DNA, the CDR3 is TGTGCCAGCAGTTACTCGAGGTGGGAGCTGTTTTTT.

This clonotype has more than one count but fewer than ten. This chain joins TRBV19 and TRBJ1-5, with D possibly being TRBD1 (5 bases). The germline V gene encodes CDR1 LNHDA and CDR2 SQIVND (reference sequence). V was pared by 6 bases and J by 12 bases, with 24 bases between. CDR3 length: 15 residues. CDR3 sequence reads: CASRDDRQGNLIQHF. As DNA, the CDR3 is TGTGCCAGTAGAGACGATCGGCAGGGAAACCTGATCCAGCATTTT.

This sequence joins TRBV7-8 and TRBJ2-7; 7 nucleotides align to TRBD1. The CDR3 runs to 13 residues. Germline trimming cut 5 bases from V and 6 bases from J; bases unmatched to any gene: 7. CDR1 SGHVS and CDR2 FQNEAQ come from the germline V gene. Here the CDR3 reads CASSRRQGTEQYF. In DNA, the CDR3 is TGTGCCAGCAGCAGAAGACAGGGTACCGAGCAGTACTTC.

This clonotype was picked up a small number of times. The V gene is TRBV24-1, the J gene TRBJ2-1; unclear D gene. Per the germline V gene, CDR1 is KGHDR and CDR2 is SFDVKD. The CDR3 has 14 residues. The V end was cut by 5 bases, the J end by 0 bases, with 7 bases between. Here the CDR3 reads CATSGPYSYNEQFF. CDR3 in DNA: TGTGCCACCAGTGGGCCGTACTCCTACAATGAGCAGTTCTTC.

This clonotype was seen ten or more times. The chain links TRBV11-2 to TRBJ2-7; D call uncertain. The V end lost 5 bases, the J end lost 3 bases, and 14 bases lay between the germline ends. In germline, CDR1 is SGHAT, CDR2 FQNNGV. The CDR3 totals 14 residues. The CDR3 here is CASSARGGVYEQYV. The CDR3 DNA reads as TGTGCCAGCAGCGCCAGAGGTGGGGTCTACGAGCAGTACGTC.

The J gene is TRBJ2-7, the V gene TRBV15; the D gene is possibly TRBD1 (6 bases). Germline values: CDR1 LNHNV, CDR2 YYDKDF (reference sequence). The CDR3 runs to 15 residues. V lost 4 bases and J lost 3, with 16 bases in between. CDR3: CATSIKQGGGYEQYF. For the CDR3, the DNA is TGTGCCACCAGCATCAAACAGGGCGGAGGCTACGAGCAGTACTTC.

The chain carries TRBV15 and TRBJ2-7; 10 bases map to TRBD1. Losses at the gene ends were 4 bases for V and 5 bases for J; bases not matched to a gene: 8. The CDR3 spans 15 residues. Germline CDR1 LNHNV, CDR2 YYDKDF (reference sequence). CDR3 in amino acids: CATSIPGTGANEQYF. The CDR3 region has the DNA TGTGCCACCAGCATCCCCGGGACAGGGGCCAACGAGCAGTACTTC.

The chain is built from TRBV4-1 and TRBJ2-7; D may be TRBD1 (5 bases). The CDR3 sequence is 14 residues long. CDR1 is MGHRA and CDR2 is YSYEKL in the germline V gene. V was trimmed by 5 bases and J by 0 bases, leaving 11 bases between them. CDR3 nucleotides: TGCGCCAGCAGCGACAGACTGAGCTCCTACGAGCAGTACTTC. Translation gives CASSDRLSSYEQYF.

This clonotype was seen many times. The chain's CDR3 is CASSGVFGGGMEHF. The CDR3 DNA is TGTGCCAGCAGTGGGGTATTTGGGGGGGGTATGGAGCATTTT. The gene calls are TRBV6-1 and TRBJ1-5, with D possibly TRBD1 on 5 matching bases. This CDR3 spans 14 amino acids. The ends were cut back, 4 bases at V and 14 bases at J, with 21 bases in the middle. CDR1 is MNHNS and CDR2 is SASEGT in the germline V gene.

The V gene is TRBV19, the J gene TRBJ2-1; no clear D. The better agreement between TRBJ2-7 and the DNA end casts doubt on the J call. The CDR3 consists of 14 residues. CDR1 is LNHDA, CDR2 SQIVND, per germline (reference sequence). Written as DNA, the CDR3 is TGTGCCAGCAGCCCGGGTCCTTCCTACAATGAGCAGTACGTC. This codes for CASSPGPSYNEQYV.

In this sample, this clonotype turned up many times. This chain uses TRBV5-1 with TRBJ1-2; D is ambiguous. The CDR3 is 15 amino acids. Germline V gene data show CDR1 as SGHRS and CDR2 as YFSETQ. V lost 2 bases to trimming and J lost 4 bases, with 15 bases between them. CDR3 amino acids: CASSLSAASFYGYTF. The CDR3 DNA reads TGCGCCAGCAGCTTATCAGCAGCCTCCTTCTATGGCTACACCTTC.

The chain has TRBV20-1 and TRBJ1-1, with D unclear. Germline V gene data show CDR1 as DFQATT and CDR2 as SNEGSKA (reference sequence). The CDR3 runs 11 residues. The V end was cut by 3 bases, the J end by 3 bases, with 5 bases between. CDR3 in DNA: TGCAGTGCTAGCCATGACACTGAAGCTTTCTTT. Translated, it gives CSASHDTEAFF.

CDR3: CASSPWDNTDTQYF. The DNA of the CDR3 is TGTGCCAGCAGTCCCTGGGACAACACAGATACGCAGTATTTT. The chain joins TRBV28 to TRBJ2-3; TRBD1 might be the D (6 bases). The CDR3 consists of 14 residues. Looked up from germline, CDR1 is MDHEN and CDR2 is SYDVKM. The ends were cut back, 5 bases at V and 2 bases at J, with 11 bases in the middle.